Following are 17 T cell receptor beta chains from one sample sequenced in a study of cytomegalovirus exposure and HLA in healthy donors. Use of 60 Vbeta and 13 Jbeta primers characterized the PCR. Data came from immunoSEQ multiplex PCR; TCRdb stores just in-frame clones and leaves some out. The data contain about 90,000 clones, over 60% of them singletons. Sequenced material: PBMCs. The receptors derive from a woman aged 35 to 49 in good health and CMV-seropositive.

V gene TRBV27 combines with J gene TRBJ1-6; D unclear. CDR1 MNHEY and CDR2 SMNVEV come from the germline V gene (reference sequence). The CDR3 contains 14 residues. Deletions cut 7 bases from V and 6 bases from J, with 13 bases between. CDR3 DNA: TGTGCCAGCAAGTTTTCGGAGTTTAATTCACCCCTCCACTTT. Translation gives CASKFSEFNSPLHF.

The chain links TRBV11-3 to TRBJ2-7; 9 bases fit TRBD2. J lost 5 bases, V lost 2 bases, and 10 bases had no gene match. CDR1 SGHNT and CDR2 YENEEA come from the germline V gene. The CDR3 is made up of 16 amino acids. CDR3: CASSLQGVSGSNEQYF. The CDR3 DNA follows: TGTGCCAGCAGCTTACAAGGGGTTAGCGGGAGTAACGAGCAGTACTTC.

The gene calls are TRBV7-9 and TRBJ1-5; D is perhaps TRBD1 (6 bases). Trimming took off 0 bases at V and 4 bases at J, with 10 bases between the two ends. CDR3 length: 15 amino acids. CDR1 and CDR2 (germline): SEHNR, FQNEAQ (reference sequence). The CDR3 sequence is CASSLAGQGNQPQHF. The DNA for the CDR3 is TGTGCCAGCAGCTTAGCGGGGCAGGGGAATCAGCCCCAGCATTTT.

This clone has a count of ten or more. The chain employs TRBV27 and TRBJ1-2, with D maybe TRBD1 (6 bases). CDR1 and CDR2 (germline): MNHEY, SMNVEV (reference sequence). There are 13 residues in the CDR3. Trimming cost V 6 bases and J 2 bases, with 10 bases left between them. In DNA, the CDR3 is TGTGCCAGCAGACTAACAGGGAACTATGGCTACACCTTC. The encoded protein is CASRLTGNYGYTF.

The J gene is TRBJ2-1, the V gene TRBV18; D may be TRBD1 (5 bases). The CDR3 loop spans 12 amino acids. V lost 1 base to trimming and J lost 10 bases, with 8 bases between them. Per the germline V gene, CDR1 is KGHSH and CDR2 is LQKENI. The CDR3 sequence: CASSPLGAEQFF. The CDR3 region has the DNA TGTGCCAGCTCACCACTAGGGGCGGAGCAGTTCTTC.

The V call is TRBV6-6, the J call TRBJ1-2, with 9 bases matching TRBD1. Trimming removed 6 bases from V and 8 bases from J; junction bases left unmatched: 4. In germline, CDR1 is MNHNY, CDR2 SVGAGI (reference sequence). The CDR3 is 12 amino acids. CDR3 nucleotides: TGTGCCAGCAGCCGGGACAGGGTAGGCTACACCTTC. Its protein is CASSRDRVGYTF.

The chain uses TRBV13 and TRBJ2-7; tentative D call: TRBD2 (5 bases). Germline lookup yields CDR1 PRHDT and CDR2 FYEKMQ (reference sequence). Trimming removed 2 bases at V and 6 bases at J, with 20 bases between. The CDR3 consists of 16 residues. CDR3 sequence (DNA): TGTGCCAGCAGCTTAAGCGGAAAGGGTAGAACGGCCGAGCAGTACTTC. It yields the protein CASSLSGKGRTAEQYF.

The J gene is TRBJ2-1, the V gene TRBV13; D is possibly TRBD1 (5 bases). The CDR3 covers 13 residues. Germline V CDR1 and CDR2: PRHDT, FYEKMQ (reference sequence). Trimming removed 2 bases from V and 9 bases from J, with 11 bases in between. CDR3 DNA: TGTGCCAGCAGCTTAAGGCCTCAGGGTGAGCAGTTCTTC. It codes for CASSLRPQGEQFF.

The chain uses TRBV6-1 and TRBJ1-5; 10 bases line up with TRBD1. Germline V gene sequence: CDR1 MNHNS, CDR2 SASEGT. J lost 4 bases, V lost 6 bases, and 6 bases had no gene match. The CDR3 spans 15 residues. The CDR3 nucleotides read TGTGCCAGCAGATCCGGGACAGGGGCTAATCAGCCCCAGCATTTT. Its translation: CASRSGTGANQPQHF.

There are a few counts of this clone. CDR3 DNA: TGTGCCAGCAGTCATACAGGGGGCGCGGAGACCCAGTACTTC. Translating it yields CASSHTGGAETQYF. The genes are TRBV28 and TRBJ2-5; 9 bases fit TRBD1. CDR1 MDHEN and CDR2 SYDVKM come from the germline V gene. This CDR3 contains 14 residues. The J segment lost 5 bases and the V segment lost 5 bases, leaving 6 bases of the junction unmatched.

Remarks on this clone: Other DNA sequences of this sample code for an identical CDR3. The rearrangement links TRBV5-1 to TRBJ1-2, with 10 bases that match TRBD1. Germline-derived CDR1 and CDR2 are SGHRS and YFSETQ. Losses at the gene ends were 3 bases for V and 2 bases for J; bases not matched to a gene: 19. CDR3 length: 20 residues. CDR3 region: CASSSPGPPNRDRGNYGYTF. The CDR3 region has the DNA TGCGCCAGCAGCTCCCCCGGACCGCCGAACCGGGACAGGGGAAACTATGGCTACACCTTC.

In this sample, this clone turned up a few times. This chain connects TRBV27 to TRBJ2-5; TRBD2 is a possible D gene (6 bases). This CDR3 region has 15 residues. Germline values: CDR1 MNHEY, CDR2 SMNVEV (reference sequence). The V gene lost 2 bases and the J gene lost 4 bases, with 14 bases spanning the gap. As DNA, the CDR3 is TGTGCCAGCAGTTTAGGGGGGATTAAGATAGAGACCCAGTACTTC. Protein: CASSLGGIKIETQYF.

This clone was recorded a few times. The rearrangement links TRBV5-1 to TRBJ1-5; 7 bases fit TRBD1. V lost 0 bases, J lost 5 bases, and 2 bases stayed unmatched. Germline CDR1 SGHRS, CDR2 YFSETQ. The CDR3 contains 14 residues. DNA for the CDR3: TGCGCCAGCAGCTTGGGGGACAGCTATCAGCCCCAGCATTTT. This gives the protein CASSLGDSYQPQHF.

The chain carries TRBV2 and TRBJ2-7; 8 positions agree with TRBD1. The CDR3 consists of 13 residues. Looked up from germline, CDR1 is SNHLY and CDR2 is FYNNEI. The V gene end was trimmed by 4 bases and the J gene end by 7 bases; junction bases not matched to a gene: 6. CDR3 residues: CASSVDREREQYF. CDR3 nucleotide sequence: TGTGCCAGCAGTGTGGACAGGGAGAGGGAGCAGTACTTC.

The chain joins TRBV4-2 to TRBJ2-1, with TRBD1 matching over 7 bases. Trimming took 0 bases from V and 5 from J; bases not matched to a gene: 10. Germline V gene lookup returns CDR1 LGHNA and CDR2 YNFKEQ. The CDR3 has 17 residues. CDR3 coding DNA: TGTGCCAGCAGCCAAGATGAGGGGGCGAGGGCAAACAATGAGCAGTTCTTC. This translates into CASSQDEGARANNEQFF.

This clone showed up just a few times. The J gene is TRBJ2-1, the V gene TRBV14, with D possibly matching TRBD1 (5 bases). From germline, CDR1 is SGHDN and CDR2 FVKESK. With 0 bases removed from V and 7 bases from J, the gap between germline ends came to 13 bases. The CDR3 contains 15 residues. CDR3 amino acids: CASSQDWGPANEQFF. CDR3 sequence (DNA): TGTGCCAGCAGCCAAGATTGGGGCCCAGCAAATGAGCAGTTCTTC.

The J gene is TRBJ1-5, the V gene TRBV19; 7 bases agree with TRBD1. Germline V lookup: CDR1 LNHDA, CDR2 SQIVND (reference sequence). CDR3 size: 16 residues. V gave up 4 bases and J gave up 0 bases; unmatched junction bases: 6. CDR3 sequence: CASSTGTANSNQPQHF. The CDR3 DNA reads as TGTGCCAGTAGTACTGGGACAGCAAATAGCAATCAGCCCCAGCATTTT.